This T cell receptor (beta chain) comes out of a study of OX40 agonist ivuxolimab in advanced cancers. Broader study findings: It was not determined which antigens were specifically recognized by the peripheral T cells that had undergone clonal expansion.

Assay used: immunoSEQ multiplex PCR; TCRdb lists only in-frame clones, some missing. In the table there are about 46,000 clones, about 80% of which are singletons. In regard to this clone: Its antigen is not identified.

This CDR3 has 15 residues. Unmatched junction bases numbered 10, after V lost 6 bases and J lost 5 bases. The germline CDR1 and CDR2 sequences are KGHSH and LQKENI. V is TRBV18 and J is TRBJ2-5; 9 nucleotides match TRBD1. This TCR came from an adult with an advanced solid tumor such as melanoma, head and neck, liver or kidney cancer. The sequenced sample was CD4+ or CD8+ T cells sorted from blood, obtained in a trial of the OX40 agonist ivuxolimab. The CDR3 protein is CASSPRTGAGETQYF. CDR3 sequence (DNA): TGTGCCAGCTCCCCTAGGACAGGGGCGGGTGAGACCCAGTACTTC.